This T cell receptor beta chain was recorded in a study of Graves' ophthalmopathy and Graves' hyperthyroidism. The CDR3 is 14 amino acids. Germline V gene sequence: CDR1 MNHEY, CDR2 SVGAGI. The V end lost 0 bases, the J end lost 2 bases, and 7 bases lay between the germline ends. RNA served as the template for amplifying TCR beta CDR3 regions. After a first-round RT-PCR with HTBI primers, a second-round multiplex PCR was run. One entry per CDR3 protein, called by TCRdb with MiXCR from the multiplex PCR reads. The sample shows some 350,000 distinct CDR3 sequences, 17% of them seen only once. This clonotype was detected a few times.

Sequences were obtained from peripheral blood. The clonotype originates from an adult woman with stable Graves' hyperthyroidism. The rearrangement uses TRBV6-5 and TRBJ2-5; tentatively, D is TRBD2 (5 bases). CDR3 nucleotides: TGTGCCAGCAGTTACTCAACGGGACAAGAGACCCAGTACTTC. It encodes CASSYSTGQETQYF.